These 2 T cell receptor beta chains were all obtained from the same sample, sequenced in a study of radiotherapy plus CTLA-4 blockade in lung cancer. Some clones are missing from TCRdb's copy, which holds only in-frame ones; the method was immunoSEQ multiplex PCR. The sample includes some 34,000 clones, around 77% of them seen just once. Sequences were derived from peripheral blood, sampled from a patient treated with radiotherapy plus ipilimumab. These receptors came from a human donor with non-small cell lung cancer who had stable disease on radiotherapy plus ipilimumab.

This chain joins TRBV4-1 and TRBJ2-2, with 8 bases aligning to TRBD1. The V and J ends lost 8 bases and 1 base, in that order; junction bases with no gene match: 12. Germline V gives CDR1 MGHRA, CDR2 YSYEKL. The CDR3 is 17 amino acids. The CDR3 region has the DNA TGCGCCAGCTCACCTGGTGGGGGGACAGGGAACACCGGGGAGCTGTTTTTT. Its protein is CASSPGGGTGNTGELFF.

This rearrangement joins TRBV15 to TRBJ1-2; D not certain. Trimming pared 0 bases from V and 8 bases from J, leaving 16 bases between. Germline V gene sequence: CDR1 LNHNV, CDR2 YYDKDF (reference sequence). The CDR3 is 15 residues long. The CDR3 nucleotides are TGTGCCACCAGCAGAGATACACTATGGTCATACGGCTACACCTTC. This translates into CATSRDTLWSYGYTF.